This T cell receptor beta chain was retrieved from a study of Ad26.COV2.S vaccination and SARS-CoV-2 variants. Overall study: Recipients of Ad26.COV2.S got it intramuscularly, once or twice 56 days apart.

Generated by immunoSEQ multiplex PCR, the TCRdb table keeps only in-frame clones and is missing some. The sample records approximately 450,000 clones, over 75% being singletons. Whole-study results and caveats: Vaccinated individuals (as opposed to placebo recipients) had higher spike-specific TCR breadth.

CDR1 and CDR2 from the germline V gene are LGHDT and YNNKEL (reference sequence). This CDR3 region has 17 residues. V was pared by 1 base and J by 0 bases, with 15 bases between. The treatment denotes: about 20 received Ad26.COV2.S at low or high dose, single or two shots; 5 received placebo; per-sample allocation not given. Repertoires come from day 63 after the first vaccine or placebo injection. SARS-CoV-2 spike from the Wuhan strain was encoded by the vaccine, an Ad26 vector. Details on this clone: No antigen is known for it.

The input for sequencing was peripheral blood, taken in a trial of Ad26.COV2.S vaccine versus placebo. The chain combines TRBV3-1 (or the pseudogene TRBV3-2) with TRBJ1-1; D not certain. This TCR derives from a person aged 18-65 years who received the Ad26.COV2.S COVID-19 vaccine or a placebo. CDR3 DNA sequence: TGTGCCAGCAGCCAAGTCACCCCAATTAAGTTGAACACTGAAGCTTTCTTT. Its protein is CASSQVTPIKLNTEAFF.